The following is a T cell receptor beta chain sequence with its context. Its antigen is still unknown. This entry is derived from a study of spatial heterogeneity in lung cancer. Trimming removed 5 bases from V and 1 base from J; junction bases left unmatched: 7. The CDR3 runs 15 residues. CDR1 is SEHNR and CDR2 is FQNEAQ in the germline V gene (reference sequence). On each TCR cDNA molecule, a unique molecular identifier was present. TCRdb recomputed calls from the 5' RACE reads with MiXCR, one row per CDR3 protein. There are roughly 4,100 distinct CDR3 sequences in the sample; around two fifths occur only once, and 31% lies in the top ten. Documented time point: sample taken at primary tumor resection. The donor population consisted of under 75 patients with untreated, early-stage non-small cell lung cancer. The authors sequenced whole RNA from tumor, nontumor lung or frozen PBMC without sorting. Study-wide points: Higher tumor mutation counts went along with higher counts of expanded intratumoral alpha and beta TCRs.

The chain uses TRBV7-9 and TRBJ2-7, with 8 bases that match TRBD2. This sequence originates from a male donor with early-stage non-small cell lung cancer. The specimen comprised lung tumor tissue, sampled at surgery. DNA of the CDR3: TGTGCCAGCAGCCCCCCGACTAGCGAATCCTACGAGCAGTACTTC. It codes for CASSPPTSESYEQYF.